Sequencing of this T cell receptor beta chain was carried out in a study of vaccination and CD4 T cells after COVID-19. Study-level information: Post-COVID samples were collected a median around 99 days following diagnosis, spanning 35 to 161. Cells received overlapping spike peptides from SARS-CoV-2, HCoV-NL63, HCoV-OC43 and HCoV-229E as stimulation.

Described treatment: approximately 10-day PBMC culture with coronavirus spike peptide pools or control peptides (ViraFEST assay). It was before the COVID-19 pandemic (2011-2018) that the unexposed donor's CD4+ T cells were collected. Cell culture was performed with approximately 1.8 million PBMCs per well in the presence of approximately 9.4 IU/ml IL-2 and around 9.7 ug/ml peptide pools. The table lists this clonotype with a few counts. Antigen unknown. Study results and caveats: Post-vaccination, and not before, a median roughly 90% of reactive clones appeared in convalescent patients.

The Oncomine TCR Beta short-read assay was applied to DNA of cultured CD4+ T cells. From cultured CD4+ T cells, genomic DNA was extracted. Using its own MiXCR run on the PCR reads, TCRdb lists one record per CDR3 protein. Of 8,000 to 10,000 distinct CDR3 sequences in the sample, 30% to 35% were seen once. The CDR3 spans 15 residues. Germline V gene data show CDR1 as DFQATT and CDR2 as SNEGSKA (reference sequence). V was cut by 0 bases and J by 2 bases, with 10 bases left in between. The sequenced sample consisted of CD4+ T cells from blood, cultured in vitro. The J gene is TRBJ2-2, the V gene TRBV20-1, with a possible D match to TRBD2 (6 bases). The receptor was isolated from a human donor in good health. DNA for the CDR3: TGCAGTGCTAGAGATACCGGGGGAAACACCGGGGAGCTGTTTTTT. It is translated as CSARDTGGNTGELFF.